One and the same sample provided the 14 T cell receptor beta chains below, sequenced in a study of identical twins. TCRdb recomputed calls from the 5' RACE reads with MiXCR, one row per CDR3 protein. The sample contains approximately 500,000 distinct CDR3 sequences, 20% to 25% of which appear only once. The same sample was also used in a study of T cells expressing NK-cell markers.

Sequencing input: CD4+ T cells sorted from blood. Every receptor here comes from a woman aged 18-30 years in good health.

The sample holds a few counts of this clonotype. The rearrangement uses TRBV3-1 and TRBJ2-1; tentative D call: TRBD1 (5 bases). V gave up 2 bases and J gave up 4 bases, with 18 bases separating them. The CDR3 has 17 residues. Germline CDR1 is LGHDT and CDR2 is YNNKEL (reference sequence). CDR3 bases: TGTGCCAGCAGCCAATCTAGGGGCAGGAAAAAATACAATGAGCAGTTCTTC. This encodes CASSQSRGRKKYNEQFF.

This clonotype was recorded many times. The chain links TRBV5-4 to TRBJ2-2, with a tentative D call TRBD2 (5 bases). The CDR3 extends over 12 amino acids. Germline V gene data show CDR1 as SGHNT and CDR2 as YYREEE (reference sequence). V was shortened by 5 bases and J by 7 bases, with 9 bases between the two germline ends. The CDR3 region has the DNA TGTGCCAGCAGTCCTGAGGGCGGGGAGCTGTTTTTT. Translated, it gives CASSPEGGELFF.

This clonotype was found a few times. The V gene is TRBV7-8, the J gene TRBJ2-5; 9 bases agree with TRBD1. The length of the CDR3 is 14 residues. Germline V gives CDR1 SGHVS, CDR2 FQNEAQ. Trimming took 6 bases from V and 2 from J; bases not matched to a gene: 4. CDR3 sequence reads: CASRHGQGQETQYF. CDR3 sequence (DNA): TGTGCCAGCAGACACGGACAGGGGCAAGAGACCCAGTACTTC.

This clonotype was seen ten or more times. V and J are TRBV16 and TRBJ2-3; the D is unclear. Deletions cut 0 bases from V and 3 bases from J, with 4 bases between. This CDR3 contains 13 residues. Germline CDR1 KGHSY, CDR2 FQNENV. The CDR3 sequence is CASSQSVTDTQYF. CDR3 coding DNA: TGTGCCAGCAGCCAATCGGTAACAGATACGCAGTATTTT. Together with reference TRBV16 and TRBJ2-3, the CDR3 gives the full variable domain: GEEVAQTPKHLVRGEGQKAKLYCAPIKGHSYVFWYQQVLKNEFKFLISFQNENVFDETGMPKERFSAKCLPNSPCSLEIQATKLEDSAVYFCASSQSVTDTQYFGPGTRLTVL.

The chain recombines TRBV19 with TRBJ2-1; no clear D. Trimming took off 4 bases at V and 0 bases at J, with 10 bases between the two ends. The CDR3 spans 15 residues. The germline gives CDR1 LNHDA, CDR2 SQIVND (reference sequence). CDR3 nucleotide sequence: TGTGCCAGTAGTACCCATACGAGCTCCTACAATGAGCAGTTCTTC. Amino acid sequence: CASSTHTSSYNEQFF.

This chain connects TRBV27 to TRBJ1-1, with D maybe TRBD1 (5 bases). V was cut by 7 bases and J by 3 bases, with 12 bases left in between. The CDR3 extends over 13 amino acids. Germline V gene sequence: CDR1 MNHEY, CDR2 SMNVEV (reference sequence). In nucleotides, the CDR3 is TGTGCCAGCAAGTATGGGGGGGACACTGAAGCTTTCTTT. Amino acids: CASKYGGDTEAFF.

This clonotype was seen a handful of times. V is TRBV29-1 and J is TRBJ2-2, with D unclear. The germline V gene encodes CDR1 SQVTM and CDR2 ANQGSEA. V was pared by 5 bases and J by 4 bases, with 11 bases between. The CDR3 extends over 13 amino acids. The CDR3 spells CSVPSLRTGELFF. CDR3 DNA sequence: TGCAGCGTTCCCTCACTCCGCACCGGGGAGCTGTTTTTT.

The rearrangement joins TRBV12-3 or TRBV12-4 to TRBJ1-6; D not resolved. This CDR3 spans 14 amino acids. Trimming removed 3 bases from V and 8 bases from J, with 11 bases in between. The CDR3 DNA sequence: TGTGCCAGCAGTTTCCAGATCGGCTATTCACCCCTCCACTTT. Its protein is CASSFQIGYSPLHF.

In this sample, this clonotype turned up a few times. The chain recombines TRBV5-6 with TRBJ2-5, with D tentatively TRBD2 (5 bases). CDR3 length: 12 amino acids. The V end lost 4 bases, the J end lost 5 bases, and 9 bases lay between the germline ends. Looked up from germline, CDR1 is SGHDT and CDR2 is YYEEEE. CDR3 residues: CASSPRRETQYF. Written as DNA, the CDR3 is TGTGCCAGCAGCCCTAGGAGGGAGACCCAGTACTTC. The complete variable domain, with remaining parts taken from reference TRBV5-6 and TRBJ2-5, reads DAGVTQSPTHLIKTRGQQVTLRCSPKSGHDTVSWYQQALGQGPQFIFQYYEEEERQRGNFPDRFSGHQFPNYSSELNVNALLLGDSALYLCASSPRRETQYFGPGTRLLVL.

This clonotype was recorded a few times. The J gene is TRBJ2-7, the V gene TRBV20-1; 8 bases fit TRBD1. V trimming: 6 bases; J trimming: 5 bases; junction bases outside the gene matches: 12. From germline, CDR1 is DFQATT and CDR2 SNEGSKA (reference sequence). This CDR3 is 14 amino acids long. The CDR3 region has the DNA TGCAGTGCATCACAAACTGACAGGGGCAACGAGCAGTACTTC. It yields the protein CSASQTDRGNEQYF.

The chain combines TRBV20-1 with TRBJ2-7; 11 nucleotides line up with TRBD2. Per germline, CDR1 DFQATT and CDR2 SNEGSKA (reference sequence). This CDR3 has 14 residues. The V and J ends lost 6 bases and 2 bases, in that order; junction bases with no gene match: 6. CDR3 sequence (DNA): TGCAGTGCGAGACTAGCGGGAAACGCCTACGAGCAGTACTTC. It is translated as CSARLAGNAYEQYF.

The chain links TRBV7-9 to TRBJ2-5, with unresolved D. Trimming left V 1 base short and J 6 bases short, with 6 bases between. CDR1 and CDR2 from the germline V gene are SEHNR and FQNEAQ (reference sequence). This CDR3 has 12 amino acids. CDR3 in DNA: TGTGCCAGCAGCTTAGGTCGGAAGACCCAGTACTTC. It specifies CASSLGRKTQYF.

This clonotype was found a few times. This rearrangement joins TRBV10-3 to TRBJ2-5; the match to TRBD2 covers 14 bases. With V trimmed by 6 bases and J by 5 bases, 5 bases remained unmatched. The CDR3 totals 15 residues. CDR1 and CDR2 (germline): ENHRY, SYGVKD. CDR3: CAISRLAGGDETQYF. The CDR3 DNA is TGTGCCATCAGCCGACTAGCGGGAGGGGACGAGACCCAGTACTTC.

This chain uses TRBV18 with TRBJ1-1; TRBD1 might be the D (6 bases). V lost 0 bases and J 2 bases, leaving 13 bases between the germline ends. This CDR3 has 16 residues. Germline V CDR1 and CDR2: KGHSH, LQKENI. CDR3 nucleotides: TGTGCCAGCTCACCACCGCTTACACAGGGCAACACTGAAGCTTTCTTT. Its translation: CASSPPLTQGNTEAFF.